This TCR beta chain was sequenced during a study of sequential checkpoint blockade in melanoma. Assay: immunoSEQ multiplex PCR; the TCRdb copy retains only in-frame clones and omits some. In the table there are 3,000 to 4,500 clones, around 60% of which are singletons. The CDR3 runs 17 residues. Per the germline V gene, CDR1 is MNHEY and CDR2 is SMNVEV (reference sequence). As for this clone: The junction departs from the called germline gene at one end, perhaps through a read error.

Treatment specified: randomized to nivolumab then ipilimumab (arm A) or the reverse (arm B). Specimen: CD8+ T cells sorted from blood (inferred from file names), collected from a patient given nivolumab and ipilimumab in sequence. V gene TRBV27 combines with J gene TRBJ2-7, with 7 bases that match TRBD1. The sequence derives from a human donor with melanoma. Here the CDR3 DNA reads TGTGCTAGCACCGAGACAGGGATTGGTAGGGGTTTCTACGAGCAGTACTTC. This encodes CASTETGIGRGFYEQYF.